This T cell receptor (beta chain) is from a study of blood T cell repertoires in COVID-19. Study as a whole: Collection of acute and convalescent COVID-19 samples took place in the United States, Italy and Spain.

Original handling: Reference gene primers were amplified, and this amplification served to estimate nucleated cell counts. Method: immunoSEQ multiplex PCR; TCRdb's copy keeps in-frame clones and lacks some. V and J calls and clone size are those listed in that table; D and trimming were worked out from the DNA. Seen here are around 100,000 clones, just over 85% observed once, and the top ten hold less than 4.5%. Germline lookup yields CDR1 MNHEY and CDR2 SVGAGI. V shed 7 bases and J 3 bases; nucleotides not matched to a gene: 3. CDR3 size: 13 residues. The specimen sequenced was peripheral blood. This receptor was taken from a human donor in a cohort sampled during active COVID-19. The chain is built from TRBV6-5 and TRBJ2-3; 8 bases match TRBD1. The CDR3 sequence is CASMTGATDTQYF. CDR3 nucleotide sequence: TGTGCCAGCATGACAGGGGCAACAGATACGCAGTATTTT.